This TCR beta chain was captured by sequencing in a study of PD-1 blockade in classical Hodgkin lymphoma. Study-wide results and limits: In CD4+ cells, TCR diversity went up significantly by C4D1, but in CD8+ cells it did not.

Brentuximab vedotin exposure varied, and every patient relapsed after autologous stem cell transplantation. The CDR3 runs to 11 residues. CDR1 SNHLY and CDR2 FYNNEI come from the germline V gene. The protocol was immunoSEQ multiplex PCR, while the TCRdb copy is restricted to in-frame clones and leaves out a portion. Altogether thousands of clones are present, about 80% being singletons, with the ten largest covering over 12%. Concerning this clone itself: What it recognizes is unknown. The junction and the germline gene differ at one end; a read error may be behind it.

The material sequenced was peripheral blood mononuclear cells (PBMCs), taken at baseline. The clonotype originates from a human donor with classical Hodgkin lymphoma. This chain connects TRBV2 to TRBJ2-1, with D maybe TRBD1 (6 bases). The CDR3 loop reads CASTLQGVPVF. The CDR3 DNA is TGTGCCAGCACCCTACAGGGAGTCCCCGTCTTC.